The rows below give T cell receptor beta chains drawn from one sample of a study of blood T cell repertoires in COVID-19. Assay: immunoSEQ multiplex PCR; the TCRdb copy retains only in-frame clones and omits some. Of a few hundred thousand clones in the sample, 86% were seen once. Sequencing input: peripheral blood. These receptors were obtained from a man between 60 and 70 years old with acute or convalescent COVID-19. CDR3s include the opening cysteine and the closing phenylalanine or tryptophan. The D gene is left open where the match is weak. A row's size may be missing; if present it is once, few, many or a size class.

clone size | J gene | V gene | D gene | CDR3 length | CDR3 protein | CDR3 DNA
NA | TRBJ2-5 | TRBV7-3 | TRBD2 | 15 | CASSGSGRAQETQYF | TGTGCCAGCAGCGGGAGCGGGAGGGCGCAAGAGACCCAGTACTTC
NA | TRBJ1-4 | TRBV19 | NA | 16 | CASSMGSIAGNEKLFF | TGTGCCAGTAGTATGGGATCGATAGCGGGGAATGAAAAACTGTTTTTT
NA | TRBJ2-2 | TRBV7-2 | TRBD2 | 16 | CASSLRGTSDTGELFF | TGTGCCAGCAGCTTACGGGGGACTAGCGACACCGGGGAGCTGTTTTTT
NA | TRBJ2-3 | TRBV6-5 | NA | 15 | CASSYTRERADTQYF | TGTGCCAGCAGTTACACCCGGGAGAGAGCAGATACGCAGTATTTT
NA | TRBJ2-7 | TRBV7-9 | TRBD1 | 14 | CASSKTGAVGEQYF | TGTGCCAGCAGCAAGACAGGGGCAGTCGGCGAGCAGTACTTC
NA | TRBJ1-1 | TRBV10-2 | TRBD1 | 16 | CASSMERGREVTEAFF | TGCGCCAGCAGTATGGAGAGGGGGCGCGAAGTGACTGAAGCTTTCTTT
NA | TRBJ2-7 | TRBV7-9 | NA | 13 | CASSFTETYEQYF | TGTGCCAGCAGCTTTACAGAAACCTACGAGCAGTACTTC
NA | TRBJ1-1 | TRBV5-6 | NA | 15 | CASSFERGRYTEAFF | TGTGCCAGCAGCTTCGAAAGGGGCCGGTACACTGAAGCTTTCTTT
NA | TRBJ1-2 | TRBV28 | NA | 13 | CASSLSRDYGYTF | TGTGCCAGCAGTTTATCCAGGGATTATGGCTACACCTTC
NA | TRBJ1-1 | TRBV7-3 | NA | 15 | CASSSIQGADTEAFF | TGTGCCAGCAGCTCGATACAGGGCGCGGACACTGAAGCTTTCTTT
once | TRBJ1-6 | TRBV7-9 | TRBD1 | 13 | CASSLGQGSPLHF | TGTGCCAGCAGCTTGGGACAGGGGTCACCCCTCCACTTT
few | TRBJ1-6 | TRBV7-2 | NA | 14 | CASSPGGGGLYLHF | TGTGCCAGCAGCCCCGGTGGGGGGGGGCTCTACCTCCACTTT
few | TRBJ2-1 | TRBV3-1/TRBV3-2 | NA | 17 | CASSQEPAEAFENEQFF | TGTGCCAGCAGCCAAGAGCCAGCGGAGGCCTTCGAGAATGAGCAGTTCTTC
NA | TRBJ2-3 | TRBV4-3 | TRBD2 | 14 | CASSLLAGGDTQYF | TGCGCCAGCAGCTTACTAGCGGGAGGAGATACGCAGTATTTT
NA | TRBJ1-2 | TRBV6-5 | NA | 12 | CASSRGRNGYTF | TGTGCCAGCAGCCGGGGGAGGAATGGCTACACCTTC
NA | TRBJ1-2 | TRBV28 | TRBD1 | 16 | CATVTGTGGPELGYTF | TGTGCCACCGTGACCGGGACAGGGGGCCCGGAGCTTGGCTACACCTTC
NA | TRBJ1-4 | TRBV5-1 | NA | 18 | CASSLGPRGLTTNEKLFF | TGCGCCAGCAGCTTGGGTCCCAGGGGTTTAACAACTAATGAAAAACTGTTTTTT
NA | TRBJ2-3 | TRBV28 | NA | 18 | CASSPPGSSTSSTDTQYF | TGTGCCAGCAGTCCCCCCGGTTCATCGACTTCTAGCACAGATACGCAGTATTTT
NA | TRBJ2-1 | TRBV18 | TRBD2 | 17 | CASSPLVAGSSYNEQFF | TGTGCCAGCTCACCACTTGTAGCGGGATCCTCCTACAATGAGCAGTTCTTC
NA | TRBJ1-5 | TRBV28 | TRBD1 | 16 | CASSPKGQGLNQPQHF | TGTGCCAGCAGCCCAAAGGGACAGGGCCTCAATCAGCCCCAGCATTTT
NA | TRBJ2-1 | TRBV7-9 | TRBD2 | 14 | CASSLEVAGNEQFF | TGTGCCAGCAGCTTAGAGGTAGCGGGAAATGAGCAGTTCTTC
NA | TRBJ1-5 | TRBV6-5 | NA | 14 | CASIPIGGNQPQHF | TGTGCCAGCATCCCAATAGGGGGCAATCAGCCCCAGCATTTT
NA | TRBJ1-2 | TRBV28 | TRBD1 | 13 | CATPDRYLKGYTF | TGTGCCACCCCGGACAGGTATCTCAAGGGCTACACCTTC
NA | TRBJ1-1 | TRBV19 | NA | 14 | CASSIATGNTEAFF | TGTGCCAGTAGTATCGCGACAGGTAACACTGAAGCTTTCTTT
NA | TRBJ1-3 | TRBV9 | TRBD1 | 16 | CASSEFRTGSGNTIYF | TGTGCCAGCAGCGAGTTTCGGACAGGGAGTGGAAACACCATATATTTT
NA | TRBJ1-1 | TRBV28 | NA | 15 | CASSSVPVEATEAFF | TGTGCCAGCAGTTCGGTTCCAGTCGAGGCTACTGAAGCTTTCTTT
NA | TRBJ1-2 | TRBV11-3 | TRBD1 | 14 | CASSFGQDNYGYTF | TGTGCCAGCAGCTTTGGACAGGACAACTATGGCTACACCTTC
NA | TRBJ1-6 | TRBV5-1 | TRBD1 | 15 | CASSHRGQGASPLHF | TGCGCCAGCAGCCACCGGGGACAGGGGGCTTCACCCCTCCACTTT
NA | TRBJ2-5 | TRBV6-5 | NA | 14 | CASSYRGKQETQYF | TGTGCCAGCAGTTACCGGGGGAAACAAGAGACCCAGTACTTC
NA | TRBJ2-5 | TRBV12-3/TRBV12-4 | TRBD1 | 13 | CASMGQPGETQYF | TGTGCCAGCATGGGACAGCCGGGTGAGACCCAGTACTTC
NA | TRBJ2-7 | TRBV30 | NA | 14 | CAWSVGGGSFEQYF | TGTGCCTGGAGTGTAGGAGGGGGCTCATTCGAGCAGTACTTC
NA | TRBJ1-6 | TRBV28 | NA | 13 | CASSPPQYSPLHF | TGTGCCAGCAGTCCCCCCCAGTATTCACCCCTCCACTTT
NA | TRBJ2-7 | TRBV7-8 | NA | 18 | CASSPGGRTLMNSYEQYF | TGTGCCAGCAGCCCTGGGGGCCGGACCCTAATGAATTCCTACGAGCAGTACTTC
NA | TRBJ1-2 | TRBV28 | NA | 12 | CASSSPGGGYTF | TGTGCCAGCTCCTCCCCGGGGGGGGGCTACACCTTC
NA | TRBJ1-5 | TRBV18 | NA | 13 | CASSPDMNQPQHF | TGTGCCAGCTCACCAGACATGAATCAGCCCCAGCATTTT
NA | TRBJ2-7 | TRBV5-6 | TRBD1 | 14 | CASSRGQGAYEQYF | TGTGCCAGCAGCAGGGGACAGGGAGCCTACGAGCAGTACTTC
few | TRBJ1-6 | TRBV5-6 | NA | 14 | CASSADSRGSPLHF | TGTGCCAGCAGCGCAGACTCCCGAGGATCACCCCTCCACTTT
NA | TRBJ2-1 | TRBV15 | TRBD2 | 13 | CATSRVLAGEQFF | TGTGCCACCAGCAGAGTACTAGCGGGTGAGCAGTTCTTC
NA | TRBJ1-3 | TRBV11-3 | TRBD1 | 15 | CASSLTGVTGNTIYF | TGTGCCAGCAGCCTTACAGGGGTTACTGGAAACACCATATATTTT
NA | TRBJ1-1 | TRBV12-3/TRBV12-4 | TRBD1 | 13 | CASRQGGETEAFF | TGTGCCAGCAGACAGGGGGGGGAAACTGAAGCTTTCTTT
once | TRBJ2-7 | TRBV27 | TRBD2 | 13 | CASSWDYSYEQYF | TGTGCCAGCAGTTGGGACTACTCCTACGAGCAGTACTTC
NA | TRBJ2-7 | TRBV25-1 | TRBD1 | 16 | CASSQSGGSLTHEQYF | TGTGCCAGCAGTCAGTCAGGGGGTTCACTTACCCACGAGCAGTACTTC
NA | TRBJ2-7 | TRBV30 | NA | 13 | CAWSVPRIYEQYF | TGTGCCTGGAGTGTACCCAGAATCTACGAGCAGTACTTC
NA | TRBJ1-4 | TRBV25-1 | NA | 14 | CASSDGARNEKLFF | TGTGCCAGCAGTGATGGGGCTCGTAATGAAAAACTGTTTTTT
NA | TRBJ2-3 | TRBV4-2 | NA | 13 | CASSLESRDTQYF | TGTGCCAGCAGCCTAGAATCGAGGGATACGCAGTATTTT
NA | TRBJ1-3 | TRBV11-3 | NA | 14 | CASSFISGGNTIYF | TGTGCCAGCAGCTTCATCTCAGGGGGAAACACCATATATTTT
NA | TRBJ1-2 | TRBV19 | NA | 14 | CATKTRDRGYGYTF | TGTGCCACCAAGACTAGGGACCGGGGCTATGGCTACACCTTC
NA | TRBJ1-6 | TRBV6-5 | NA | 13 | CASRRSYNSPLHF | TGTGCCAGCCGGAGGAGCTATAATTCACCCCTCCACTTT
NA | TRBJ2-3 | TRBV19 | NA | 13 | CASRERATDTQYF | TGTGCCAGTAGGGAGAGGGCTACAGATACGCAGTATTTT
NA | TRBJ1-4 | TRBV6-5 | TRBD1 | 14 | CASSPDRGDEKLFF | TGTGCCAGCAGTCCCGACAGGGGGGACGAAAAACTGTTTTTT
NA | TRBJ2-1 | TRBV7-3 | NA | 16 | CASSLIGRSSYNEQFF | TGTGCCAGCAGCTTAATTGGGAGGAGCTCCTACAATGAGCAGTTCTTC
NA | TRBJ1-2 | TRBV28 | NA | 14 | CASSSISEETGYTF | TGTGCCAGCAGTTCGATCTCAGAGGAGACTGGCTACACCTTC
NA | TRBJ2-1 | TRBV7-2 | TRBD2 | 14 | CASSPWTSRDEQFF | TGTGCCAGCAGCCCCTGGACTAGCCGCGATGAGCAGTTCTTC
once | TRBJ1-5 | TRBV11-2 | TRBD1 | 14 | CASSVGTGGQPQHF | TGTGCCAGCAGCGTCGGGACAGGGGGACAGCCCCAGCATTTT
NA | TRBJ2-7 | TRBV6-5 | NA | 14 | CASRPNPRLYEQYF | TGTGCCAGCAGACCAAACCCTAGGCTCTACGAGCAGTACTTC
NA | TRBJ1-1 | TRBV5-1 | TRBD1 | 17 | CASSLDGTGAMNTEAFF | TGCGCCAGCAGCTTGGACGGGACAGGGGCGATGAACACTGAAGCTTTCTTT
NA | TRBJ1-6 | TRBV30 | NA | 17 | CAWSPYTTGLGNSPLHF | TGTGCCTGGAGTCCTTACACGACAGGCCTGGGTAATTCACCCCTCCACTTT
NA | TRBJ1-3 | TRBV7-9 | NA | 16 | CASSLGQAGSGNTIYF | TGTGCCAGCAGCTTGGGTCAGGCGGGCTCTGGAAACACCATATATTTT
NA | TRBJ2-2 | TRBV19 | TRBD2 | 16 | CASSTLAEVNTGELFF | TGTGCCAGTAGTACGCTAGCGGAGGTCAACACCGGGGAGCTGTTTTTT